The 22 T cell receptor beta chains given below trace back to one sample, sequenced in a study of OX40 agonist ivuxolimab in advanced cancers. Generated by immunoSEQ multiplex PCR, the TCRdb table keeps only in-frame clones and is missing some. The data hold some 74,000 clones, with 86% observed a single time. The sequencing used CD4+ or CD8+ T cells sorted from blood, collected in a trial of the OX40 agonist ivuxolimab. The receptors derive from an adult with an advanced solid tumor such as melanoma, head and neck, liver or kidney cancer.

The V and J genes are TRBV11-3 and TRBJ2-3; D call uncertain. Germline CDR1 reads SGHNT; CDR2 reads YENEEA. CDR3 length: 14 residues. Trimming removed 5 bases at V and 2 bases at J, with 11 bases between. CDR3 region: CASSPMGYTDTQYF. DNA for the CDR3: TGTGCCAGCAGCCCGATGGGTTACACAGATACGCAGTATTTT.

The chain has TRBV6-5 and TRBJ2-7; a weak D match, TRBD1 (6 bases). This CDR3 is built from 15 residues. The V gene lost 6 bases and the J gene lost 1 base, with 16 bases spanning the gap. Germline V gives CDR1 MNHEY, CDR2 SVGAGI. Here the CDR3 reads CASRRQGQGSYEQYF. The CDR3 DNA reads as TGTGCCAGCAGGCGTCAAGGCCAGGGGTCCTACGAGCAGTACTTC.

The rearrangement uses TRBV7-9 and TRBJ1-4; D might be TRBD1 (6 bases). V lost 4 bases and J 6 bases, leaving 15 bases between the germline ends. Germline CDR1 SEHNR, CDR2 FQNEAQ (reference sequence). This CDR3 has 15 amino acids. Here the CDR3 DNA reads TGTGCCAGCAGCTCATCCGGGACAAGTGATGAAAAACTGTTTTTT. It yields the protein CASSSSGTSDEKLFF.

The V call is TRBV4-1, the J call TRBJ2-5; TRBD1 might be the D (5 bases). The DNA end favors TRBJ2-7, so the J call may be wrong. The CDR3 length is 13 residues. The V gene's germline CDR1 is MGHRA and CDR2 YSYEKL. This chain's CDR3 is CASSRGTGYEQYF. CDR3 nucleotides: TGCGCCAGCAGCAGGGGCACGGGCTACGAGCAGTACTTC.

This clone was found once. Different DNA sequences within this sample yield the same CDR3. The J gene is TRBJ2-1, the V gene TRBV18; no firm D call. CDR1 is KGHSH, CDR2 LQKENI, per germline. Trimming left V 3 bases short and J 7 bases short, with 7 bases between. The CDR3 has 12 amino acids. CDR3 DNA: TGTGCCAGCTCACCGGGTTCAAATGAGCAGTTCTTC. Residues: CASSPGSNEQFF.

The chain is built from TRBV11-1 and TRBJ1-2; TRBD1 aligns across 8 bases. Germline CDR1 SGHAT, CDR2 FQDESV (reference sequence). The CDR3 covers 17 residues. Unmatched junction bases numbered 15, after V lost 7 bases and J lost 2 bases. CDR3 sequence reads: CASNPGQGASSNYGYTF. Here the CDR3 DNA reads TGTGCCAGCAACCCCGGACAGGGTGCATCCTCAAACTATGGCTACACCTTC.

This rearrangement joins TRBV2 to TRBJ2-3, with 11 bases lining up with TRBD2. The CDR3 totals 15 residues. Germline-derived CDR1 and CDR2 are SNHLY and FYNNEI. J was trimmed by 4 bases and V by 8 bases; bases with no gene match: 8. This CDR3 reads CASARQGLAADTQYF. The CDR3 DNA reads TGTGCCAGCGCGCGGCAGGGACTAGCGGCAGATACGCAGTATTTT.

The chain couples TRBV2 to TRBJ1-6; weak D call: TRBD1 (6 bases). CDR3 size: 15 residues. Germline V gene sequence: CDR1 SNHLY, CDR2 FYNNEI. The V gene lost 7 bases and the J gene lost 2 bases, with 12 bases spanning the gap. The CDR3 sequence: CASTSDSPYNSPLHF. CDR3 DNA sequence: TGTGCCAGCACATCGGACAGCCCCTATAATTCACCCCTCCACTTT.

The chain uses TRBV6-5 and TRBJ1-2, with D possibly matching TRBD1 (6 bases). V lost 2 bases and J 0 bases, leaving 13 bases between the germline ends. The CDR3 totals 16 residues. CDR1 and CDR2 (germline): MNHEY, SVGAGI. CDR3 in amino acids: CASSYEGGRTNYGYTF. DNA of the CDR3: TGTGCCAGCAGTTACGAAGGGGGTAGGACTAACTATGGCTACACCTTC.

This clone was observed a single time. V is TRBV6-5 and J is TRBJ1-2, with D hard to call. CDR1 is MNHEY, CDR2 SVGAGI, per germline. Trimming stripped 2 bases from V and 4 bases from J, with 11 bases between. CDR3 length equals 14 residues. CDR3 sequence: CASSYDPQGYGYTF. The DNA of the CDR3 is TGTGCCAGCAGTTACGACCCCCAAGGCTATGGCTACACCTTC.

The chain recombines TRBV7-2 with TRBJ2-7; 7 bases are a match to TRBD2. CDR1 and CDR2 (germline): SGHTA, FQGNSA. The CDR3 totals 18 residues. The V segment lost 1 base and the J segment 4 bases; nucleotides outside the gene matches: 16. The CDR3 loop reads CASSLGAGRKVSTYEQYF. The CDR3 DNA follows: TGTGCCAGCAGCTTAGGAGCGGGAAGGAAGGTTTCTACTTACGAGCAGTACTTC.

Here the CDR3 reads CASSLGPGAINAEAFF. For the CDR3, the DNA is TGTGCCAGCAGCCTGGGACCGGGCGCAATTAACGCTGAAGCTTTCTTT. The chain has TRBV28 and TRBJ1-1; weak D call: TRBD1 (5 bases). CDR1 and CDR2 from the germline V gene are MDHEN and SYDVKM. V lost 6 bases and J 6 bases, leaving 23 bases between the germline ends. The CDR3 contains 16 residues.

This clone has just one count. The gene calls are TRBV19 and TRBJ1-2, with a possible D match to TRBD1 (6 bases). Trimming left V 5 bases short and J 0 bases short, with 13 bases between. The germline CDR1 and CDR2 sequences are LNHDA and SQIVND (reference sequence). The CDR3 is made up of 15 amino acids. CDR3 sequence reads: CASSPTGFANYGYTF. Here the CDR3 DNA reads TGTGCCAGTAGTCCGACAGGATTTGCTAACTATGGCTACACCTTC.

The CDR3 sequence: CASSPSGGHGYTF. Written as DNA, the CDR3 is TGTGCCAGCAGCCCGTCAGGGGGCCATGGCTACACCTTC. This chain uses TRBV5-4 with TRBJ1-2; 8 nucleotides agree with TRBD1. V lost 4 bases to trimming and J lost 6 bases; unmatched junction nucleotides: 5. The germline CDR1 and CDR2 sequences are SGHNT and YYREEE (reference sequence). The CDR3 spans 13 residues. Together with reference TRBV5-4 and TRBJ1-2, the CDR3 gives the full variable domain: ETGVTQSPTHLIKTRGQQVTLRCSSQSGHNTVSWYQQALGQGPQFIFQYYREEENGRGNFPPRFSGLQFPNYSSELNVNALELDDSALYLCASSPSGGHGYTFGSGTRLTVV.

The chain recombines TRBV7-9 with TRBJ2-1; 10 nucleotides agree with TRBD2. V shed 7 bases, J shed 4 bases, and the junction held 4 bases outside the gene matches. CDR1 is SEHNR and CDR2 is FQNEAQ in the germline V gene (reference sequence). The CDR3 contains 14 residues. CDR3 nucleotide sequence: TGTGCCAGCATAGGACTAGCGGTATACAATGAGCAGTTCTTC. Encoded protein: CASIGLAVYNEQFF.

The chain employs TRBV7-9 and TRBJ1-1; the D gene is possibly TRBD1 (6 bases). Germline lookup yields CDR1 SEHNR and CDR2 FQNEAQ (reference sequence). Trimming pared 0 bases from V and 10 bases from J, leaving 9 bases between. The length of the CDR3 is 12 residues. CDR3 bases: TGTGCCAGCAGCTTAGCAACAGGGAGAGCTTTCTTT. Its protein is CASSLATGRAFF.

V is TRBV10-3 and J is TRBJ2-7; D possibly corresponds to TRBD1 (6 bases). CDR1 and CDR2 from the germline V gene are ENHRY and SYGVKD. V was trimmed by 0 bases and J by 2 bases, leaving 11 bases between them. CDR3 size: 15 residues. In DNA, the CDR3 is TGTGCCATCAGTGAGTCGCCAGGGGCCCCCTACGAGCAGTACTTC. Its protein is CAISESPGAPYEQYF.

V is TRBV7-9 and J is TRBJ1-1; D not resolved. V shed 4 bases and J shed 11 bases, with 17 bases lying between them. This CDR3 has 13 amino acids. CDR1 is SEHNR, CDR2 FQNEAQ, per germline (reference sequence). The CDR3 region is CASSSAWAPEAFF. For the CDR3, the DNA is TGTGCCAGCAGCTCTGCTTGGGCACCGGAGGCTTTCTTT.

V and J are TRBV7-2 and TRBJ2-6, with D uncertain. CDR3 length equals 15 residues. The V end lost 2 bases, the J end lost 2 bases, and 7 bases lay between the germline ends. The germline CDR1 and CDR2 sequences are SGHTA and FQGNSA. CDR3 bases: TGTGCCAGCAGCTTATCAGTCACTGGGGCCAACGTCCTGACTTTC. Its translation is CASSLSVTGANVLTF.

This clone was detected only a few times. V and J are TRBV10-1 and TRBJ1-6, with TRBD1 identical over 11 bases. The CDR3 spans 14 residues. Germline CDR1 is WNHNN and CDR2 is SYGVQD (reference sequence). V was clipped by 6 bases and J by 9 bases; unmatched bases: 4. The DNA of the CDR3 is TGCGCCAGCAGCTCCGGGACAGGGGGTTCACCCCTCCACTTT. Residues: CASSSGTGGSPLHF.

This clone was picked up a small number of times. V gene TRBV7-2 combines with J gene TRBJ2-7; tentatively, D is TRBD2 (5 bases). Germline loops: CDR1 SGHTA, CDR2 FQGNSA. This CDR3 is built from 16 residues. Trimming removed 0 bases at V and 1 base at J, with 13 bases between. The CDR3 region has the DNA TGTGCCAGCAGCTTAGCGCTAAGCGGCCAATCCTACGAGCAGTACTTC. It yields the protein CASSLALSGQSYEQYF.

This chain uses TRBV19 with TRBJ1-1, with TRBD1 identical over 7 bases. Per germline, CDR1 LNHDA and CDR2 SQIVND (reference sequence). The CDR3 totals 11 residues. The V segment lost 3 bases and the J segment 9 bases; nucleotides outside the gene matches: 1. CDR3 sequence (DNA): TGTGCCAGTAGTATGACAGGGAAAGCTTTCTTT. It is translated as CASSMTGKAFF.